These T cell receptor beta chains were read from a single sample in a study of blood T cell repertoires in COVID-19. Clones were read by immunoSEQ multiplex PCR, and TCRdb kept only the in-frame ones, dropping some. The table includes approximately 440,000 clones, around 90% detected once. The sequenced sample consisted of PBMCs or T cells enriched from blood (not recorded which). The receptor source for this set is a woman between 18 and 29 years old who had recovered from COVID-19. Both conserved end residues are trimmed from each CDR3. The D gene is left open where the match is weak.

J | V | D | CDR3
TRBJ1-6 | TRBV30 | - | AWRGRNSPLH
TRBJ1-1 | TRBV5-1 | - | ASRPARVGTEAF
TRBJ2-1 | TRBV6-1 | TRBD1 | ASSPTGGSYNEQF
TRBJ1-1 | TRBV18 | - | ASSPPGSGAEAF
TRBJ2-7 | TRBV5-1 | TRBD2 | ASSTRLAGEDEQY
TRBJ2-3 | TRBV19 | - | ASSPTREDTQY
TRBJ2-1 | TRBV2 | - | ASSRVRDIRLNEQF
TRBJ1-5 | TRBV27 | - | ASSPPGGDQPQH
TRBJ2-1 | TRBV5-1 | TRBD2 | ASSPLLAGGRNEQF
TRBJ1-2 | TRBV9 | - | ASSVYAGAVYGYT
TRBJ1-1 | TRBV30 | TRBD1 | AWSKTGDGAEAF
TRBJ1-1 | TRBV5-6 | TRBD1 | ASSSLRGTTEAF
TRBJ1-5 | TRBV11-2 | - | ASSLNRDQPQH
TRBJ2-7 | TRBV3-1/TRBV3-2 | - | ASSPDRLPGEQY
TRBJ2-7 | TRBV7-2 | TRBD2 | ASSLSGGVSYEQY
TRBJ1-1 | TRBV5-6 | - | ASSLEGEVYTEAF
TRBJ2-1 | TRBV19 | TRBD1 | ASRIRTGLGEQF
TRBJ2-7 | TRBV5-5 | - | ASSSSRGSYEQY
TRBJ2-2 | TRBV3-1/TRBV3-2 | - | ASSPSFQTGELF
TRBJ2-7 | TRBV6-5 | - | ASYRGNWDKQY
TRBJ2-1 | TRBV4-1 | TRBD2 | ASSRGGGEYNEQF
TRBJ2-2 | TRBV5-1 | TRBD2 | ASSLATTSGGGHTGELF
TRBJ1-3 | TRBV6-5 | - | ASSYSQSSGNTIY
TRBJ1-2 | TRBV28 | - | ASSTPGLLNYGYT
TRBJ1-2 | TRBV14 | - | ASSQDRGAFNYGYT
TRBJ2-1 | TRBV27 | - | ASSRGTPRGVEQF
TRBJ1-2 | TRBV19 | TRBD1 | ASTFAGGNYGYT
TRBJ1-3 | TRBV5-1 | - | ASSFGADGNTIY
TRBJ1-2 | TRBV12-3/TRBV12-4 | - | ASRRSNYGYT
TRBJ2-2 | TRBV15 | - | ATSSRTGSNTGELF
TRBJ2-7 | TRBV20-1 | - | SARQEYEQY
TRBJ2-3 | TRBV3-1/TRBV3-2 | - | ASSQAPSVSTDTQY
TRBJ1-1 | TRBV5-1 | TRBD1 | ASRTTGGNTEAF
TRBJ1-5 | TRBV30 | TRBD1 | AWSGQGAGQPQH
TRBJ1-1 | TRBV5-1 | - | ASSLGGREAF
TRBJ2-7 | TRBV6-1 | TRBD1 | ASSEAVWGQENEQY
TRBJ2-1 | TRBV28 | TRBD1 | ASSSTGEGQF
TRBJ2-2 | TRBV7-4 | TRBD2 | AVGVGGGTGVNTGELF
TRBJ1-1 | TRBV29-1 | - | STRQSEGAF
TRBJ1-1 | TRBV5-1 | TRBD1 | ASSVDTGENTEAF
TRBJ1-2 | TRBV5-1 | TRBD1 | ASSLAFDRVNYGYT
TRBJ2-7 | TRBV5-8 | - | ASGVAVSYEQY
TRBJ2-5 | TRBV7-2 | TRBD2 | ASSLRGGGETQY
TRBJ1-1 | TRBV7-3 | - | ASSLEGNTEAF
TRBJ1-1 | TRBV7-2 | - | ASSFQSMNTEAF
TRBJ2-3 | TRBV6-1 | - | ASSEIGEADTQY
TRBJ2-3 | TRBV5-4 | TRBD2 | ASSFGTSGGGTQY
TRBJ2-7 | TRBV20-1 | - | SASDSYGQY
TRBJ1-1 | TRBV9 | - | ASSVDSDDTEAF
TRBJ2-2 | TRBV5-1 | - | ASSLVINTGELF
TRBJ2-5 | TRBV27 | TRBD2 | ASSPFRSSGVLQETQY
TRBJ2-5 | TRBV5-6 | TRBD2 | ASSWGLAGAGETQY
TRBJ1-5 | TRBV12-3/TRBV12-4 | TRBD1 | ASTQGNQPQH
TRBJ1-5 | TRBV28 | TRBD1 | ASSSGTESQPQH